This T cell receptor beta chain was captured in a study of identical twins. Of note for this clonotype: Antigen unknown.

TCRdb processed the 5' RACE reads anew with MiXCR; each CDR3 protein has one entry. The repertoire holds 450,000 to 600,000 distinct CDR3 sequences, with approximately 20% as singletons. Study observations and caveats: In zero-insertion analyses, partial confounding could arise from invariant MAIT and iNKT cells. Whereas memory repertoires showed no such difference, abundant cord blood beta clonotypes carried fewer insertions.

Looked up from germline, CDR1 is ENHRY and CDR2 is SYGVKD. This CDR3 comprises 14 residues. V dropped 2 bases and J dropped 3 bases, with 10 bases sitting between them. The same sample was also used in a study of yellow fever vaccine responses in identical twins. That paper notes: Twins reportedly mounted vaccine T cell responses that seemed partly convergent, partly personalized.

This TCR was recovered from a woman between 18 and 29 years old in good health. The V gene is TRBV10-3, the J gene TRBJ1-2, with D hard to call. Input material: CD4+ T cells sorted from blood. The CDR3 loop is CAISEHLSDYGYTF. As DNA, the CDR3 is TGTGCCATCAGTGAGCACTTATCGGACTATGGCTACACCTTC.